The following is a TCR beta chain sequence with its context. What it binds is not known. The data derive from a study of T cell repertoires in cytomegalovirus infection. Germline V CDR1 and CDR2: SGHTA, FQGTGA. V gave up 5 bases and J gave up 8 bases, with 19 bases separating them. The CDR3 consists of 15 residues. Study-wide results and caveats: HLA-C-restricted CMV clonotypes gave the most frequent clonotype in two of eight donors.

TCRdb re-called the reads through MiXCR, storing one row per CDR3 protein. The sample yields some 43,000 distinct CDR3 sequences, roughly 22% seen once. This receptor was obtained from a human donor in good health (CMV status not recorded). Some clones in this sample may be carry-over from other donors' samples. The V and J genes are TRBV7-3 and TRBJ2-4; D might be TRBD2 (7 bases). Sequenced material: CD8+ T cells from cultured PBMCs, taken from culture after CMV antigen stimulation. In DNA, the CDR3 is TGTGCCAGCAGCACCGAGGGGGGGCACGGTGACATTCAGTACTTC. It encodes CASSTEGGHGDIQYF.